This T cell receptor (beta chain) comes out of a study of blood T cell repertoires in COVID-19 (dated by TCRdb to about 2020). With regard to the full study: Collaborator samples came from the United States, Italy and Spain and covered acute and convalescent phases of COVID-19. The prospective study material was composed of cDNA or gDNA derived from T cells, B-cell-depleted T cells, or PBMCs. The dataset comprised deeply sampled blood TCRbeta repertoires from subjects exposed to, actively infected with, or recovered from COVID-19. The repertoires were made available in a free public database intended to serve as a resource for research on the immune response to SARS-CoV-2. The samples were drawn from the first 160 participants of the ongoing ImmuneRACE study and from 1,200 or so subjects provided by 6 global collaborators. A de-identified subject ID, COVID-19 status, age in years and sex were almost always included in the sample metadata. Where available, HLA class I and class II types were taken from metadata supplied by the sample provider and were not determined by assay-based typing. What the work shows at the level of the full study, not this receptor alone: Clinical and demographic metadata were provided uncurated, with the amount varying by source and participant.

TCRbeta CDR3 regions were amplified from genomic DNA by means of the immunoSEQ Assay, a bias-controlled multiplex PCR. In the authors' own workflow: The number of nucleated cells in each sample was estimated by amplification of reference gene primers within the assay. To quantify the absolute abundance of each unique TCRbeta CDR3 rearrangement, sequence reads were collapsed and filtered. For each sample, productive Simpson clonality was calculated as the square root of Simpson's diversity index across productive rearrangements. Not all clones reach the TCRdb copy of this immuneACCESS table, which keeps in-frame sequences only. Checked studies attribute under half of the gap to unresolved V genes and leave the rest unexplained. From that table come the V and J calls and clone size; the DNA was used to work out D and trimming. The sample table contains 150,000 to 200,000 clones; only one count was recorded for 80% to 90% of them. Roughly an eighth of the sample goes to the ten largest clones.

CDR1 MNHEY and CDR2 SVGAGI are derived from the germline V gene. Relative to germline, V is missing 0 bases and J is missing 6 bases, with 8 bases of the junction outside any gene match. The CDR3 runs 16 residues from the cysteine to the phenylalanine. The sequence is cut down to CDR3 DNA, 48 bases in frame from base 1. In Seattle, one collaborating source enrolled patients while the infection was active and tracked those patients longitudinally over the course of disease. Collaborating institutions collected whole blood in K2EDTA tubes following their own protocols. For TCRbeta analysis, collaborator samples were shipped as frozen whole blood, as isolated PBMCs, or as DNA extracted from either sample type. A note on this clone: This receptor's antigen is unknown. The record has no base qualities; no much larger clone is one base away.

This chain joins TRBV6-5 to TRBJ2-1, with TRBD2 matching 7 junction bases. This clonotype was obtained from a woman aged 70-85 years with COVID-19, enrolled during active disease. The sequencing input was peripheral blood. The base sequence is TGTGCCAGCAGTTACTCGGCGGCTAGCGGAGCCAATGAGCAGTTCTTC. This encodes CASSYSAASGANEQFF.